This section outlines one T cell receptor beta chain sequence together with its context. Its antigen is currently unknown. Clones were sequenced by immunoSEQ multiplex PCR, and TCRdb holds only the in-frame ones, with some missing. This sample has 95,000 to 120,000 clones, with around 85% found just once. The sample is drawn from a study of cytomegalovirus exposure and HLA in healthy donors. Study in general: Later, an analysis reported that the approximately 120 validation repertoires had used the same platform as the roughly 680 first-cohort repertoires.

General study findings and limits: High sensitivity and specificity were reportedly achieved when the classifier diagnosed cytomegalovirus status. Cytomegalovirus association was listed for around 170 TCR beta chains.

The receptor was derived from a young woman in good health and CMV-seronegative. The sequenced material came from PBMCs.

The CDR3 here is CASSPTAGINEKLFF. The CDR3, as DNA: TGTGCCAGCAGTCCAACAGCGGGTATTAATGAAAAACTGTTTTTT. The genes are TRBV28 and TRBJ1-4; unclear D gene. Germline V gene data show CDR1 as MDHEN and CDR2 as SYDVKM. With 5 bases removed from V and 4 bases from J, the gap between germline ends came to 14 bases. CDR3 size: 15 residues.